These 15 T cell receptor beta chains came from one sample sequenced in a study of beta chain features in type 1 diabetes. Every bit of the isolated RNA underwent reverse transcription, so sequencing read expressed TCRB transcripts. Profiled with immunoSEQ multiplex PCR; TCRdb holds only in-frame clones, not every one. The sample holds under 450,000 clones, about 16% seen once. Specimen: naive CD4+ T cells from blood. The receptors shown here come from a woman aged 18-29 years in good health.

This clone has just a few counts. The chain combines TRBV29-1 with TRBJ2-3, with 8 bases matching TRBD1. Trimming cost V 4 bases and J 4 bases; bases outside gene matches: 10. Germline CDR1 reads SQVTM; CDR2 reads ANQGSEA. The CDR3 is 15 residues long. This CDR3 is CSVVGRQGFPDTQYF. In nucleotides, the CDR3 is TGCAGCGTTGTCGGGAGACAGGGGTTCCCAGATACGCAGTATTTT.

The genes are TRBV4-3 and TRBJ2-7; no firm D call. V was clipped by 1 base and J by 0 bases, with 10 bases between them. This CDR3 region has 15 residues. The germline CDR1 and CDR2 sequences are LGHNA and YSLEER. The CDR3 reads CASSQGRQNSYEQYF. The CDR3 nucleotides read TGCGCCAGCAGCCAAGGTCGTCAGAACTCCTACGAGCAGTACTTC.

V and J are TRBV2 and TRBJ1-5; tentative D call: TRBD1 (6 bases). Germline V gene data show CDR1 as SNHLY and CDR2 as FYNNEI. This CDR3 has 12 residues. Deletions cut 7 bases from V and 5 bases from J, with 9 bases between. CDR3: CASTGGDQPQHF. CDR3 DNA sequence: TGTGCCAGCACTGGGGGCGATCAGCCCCAGCATTTT.

Remarks on this clone: At the DNA level, this CDR3 is encoded by other sequences in the same sample as well. V gene TRBV30 combines with J gene TRBJ1-1; possible D gene TRBD1, 5 bases. This CDR3 is 12 amino acids long. V lost 3 bases and J lost 4, with 9 bases in between. Germline values: CDR1 GTSNPN, CDR2 SVGIG (reference sequence). CDR3 sequence: CAWSPGGTEAFF. The CDR3 region has the DNA TGTGCCTGGAGCCCCGGGGGCACTGAAGCTTTCTTT.

This clone was counted only a few times. The chain joins TRBV6-5 to TRBJ2-1; tentative D call: TRBD1 (6 bases). In germline, CDR1 is MNHEY, CDR2 SVGAGI. Trimming pared 1 base from V and 5 bases from J, leaving 9 bases between. The CDR3 consists of 14 residues. The CDR3 nucleotides are TGTGCCAGCAGTTACTTCCGACAGGACAATGAGCAGTTCTTC. Translating gives CASSYFRQDNEQFF.

V usage is TRBV6-6 and J usage is TRBJ1-1; TRBD1 agrees at 7 bases. This CDR3 is 16 amino acids long. Germline V gene sequence: CDR1 MNHNY, CDR2 SVGAGI (reference sequence). Trimming cost V 7 bases and J 1 base; bases outside gene matches: 12. The CDR3 loop reads CASISGGRGKNTEAFF. CDR3 DNA: TGTGCCAGCATAAGCGGAGGCAGGGGGAAGAACACTGAAGCTTTCTTT.

The chain combines TRBV28 with TRBJ2-5, with 12 bases fitting TRBD1. The V and J ends lost 6 bases and 3 bases, in that order; junction bases with no gene match: 8. This CDR3 contains 16 residues. CDR1 is MDHEN and CDR2 is SYDVKM in the germline V gene. In DNA, the CDR3 is TGTGCCAGCAGCTCCGGGACAGGGGGCTGGGAAGAGACCCAGTACTTC. It codes for CASSSGTGGWEETQYF.

The chain uses TRBV30 and TRBJ1-1; no clear D gene. CDR1 is GTSNPN, CDR2 SVGIG, per germline (reference sequence). The V end lost 0 bases, the J end lost 3 bases, and 11 bases lay between the germline ends. The CDR3 totals 14 residues. The CDR3 DNA is TGTGCCTGGAGTGTACTCGCCTTCGACACTGAAGCTTTCTTT. Translation: CAWSVLAFDTEAFF.

The chain carries TRBV15 and TRBJ2-1, with D perhaps matching TRBD2 (5 bases). This CDR3 has 14 residues. Looked up from germline, CDR1 is LNHNV and CDR2 is YYDKDF (reference sequence). With 5 bases removed from V and 0 bases from J, the gap between germline ends came to 8 bases. Here the CDR3 DNA reads TGTGCCACCAGCCCGGGGAGCTCCTACAATGAGCAGTTCTTC. Amino acid sequence: CATSPGSSYNEQFF.

V gene TRBV7-9 combines with J gene TRBJ1-5; possibly TRBD1 for D (5 bases). This CDR3 is 18 amino acids long. Germline CDR1 reads SEHNR; CDR2 reads FQNEAQ (reference sequence). V gave up 5 bases and J gave up 2 bases, with 22 bases separating them. CDR3 in amino acids: CASSHRTREGDGNQPQHF. CDR3 coding DNA: TGTGCCAGCAGCCATAGGACAAGGGAAGGAGATGGCAATCAGCCCCAGCATTTT.

The chain couples TRBV5-1 to TRBJ2-3; D remains ambiguous. V gave up 0 bases and J gave up 0 bases, with 8 bases separating them. This CDR3 has 15 residues. Germline V gene lookup returns CDR1 SGHRS and CDR2 YFSETQ. The DNA of the CDR3 is TGCGCCAGCAGCTTGGATCATACTAGCACAGATACGCAGTATTTT. Translating gives CASSLDHTSTDTQYF.

There are a few counts of this clone. This chain joins TRBV7-2 and TRBJ2-3; TRBD2 matches at 14 bases. The germline V gene encodes CDR1 SGHTA and CDR2 FQGNSA. V was clipped by 5 bases and J by 1 base; unmatched bases: 5. The CDR3 loop spans 17 amino acids. The CDR3 region is CASSPQGLAGGTDTQYF. Written as DNA, the CDR3 is TGTGCCAGCAGCCCCCAGGGACTAGCGGGGGGCACAGATACGCAGTATTTT. Variable domain in full (rest from reference TRBV7-2 and TRBJ2-3): GAGVSQSPSNKVTEKGKDVELRCDPISGHTALYWYRQSLGQGLEFLIYFQGNSAPDKSGLPSDRFSAERTGGSVSTLTIQRTQQEDSAVYLCASSPQGLAGGTDTQYFGPGTRLTVL.

This clone has a handful of counts. The chain joins TRBV11-2 to TRBJ1-2; D is unclear. The CDR3 has 14 amino acids. Germline loops: CDR1 SGHAT, CDR2 FQNNGV. The germline V and J ends were trimmed by 5 bases and 0 bases, with 10 bases remaining between them. CDR3 DNA: TGTGCCAGCAGCCAAGAATTAGCTAACTATGGCTACACCTTC. It translates to CASSQELANYGYTF.

There are a few counts of this clone. This chain connects TRBV5-6 to TRBJ1-5, with D perhaps matching TRBD1 (5 bases). CDR3 length equals 12 residues. V was shortened by 9 bases and J by 5 bases, with 12 bases between the two germline ends. Germline CDR1 SGHDT, CDR2 YYEEEE. The CDR3 reads CATSKGDQPQHF. CDR3 DNA sequence: TGTGCCACCTCGAAAGGGGATCAGCCCCAGCATTTT.

This clone occurred a few times. This chain uses TRBV29-1 with TRBJ2-7, with D possibly matching TRBD1 (6 bases). The CDR3 runs 14 residues. Germline-derived CDR1 and CDR2 are SQVTM and ANQGSEA. Trimming removed 2 bases at V and 4 bases at J, with 15 bases between. The CDR3 reads CSVESLGGNYEQYF. The CDR3 DNA sequence: TGCAGCGTTGAAAGTCTAGGGGGAAATTACGAGCAGTACTTC.